The source of this T cell receptor beta chain is a study of blood T cell repertoires in COVID-19. Study information: Material from acute and convalescent COVID-19 was sourced from the United States, Italy and Spain. Nucleic acid was either cDNA or gDNA, and it came from T cells, B-cell-depleted T cells, or PBMCs.

Germline CDR1 reads SEHNR; CDR2 reads FQNEAQ (reference sequence). The length of the CDR3 is 17 residues. Germline trimming cut 1 base from V and 8 bases from J; bases unmatched to any gene: 10. Here immunoSEQ multiplex PCR was the method, and the copy in TCRdb shows in-frame clones only, minus some. The top ten clones hold 6.5% of a sample with about 50,000 clones, more than 80% of them seen once. This clonotype was obtained from a man between 60 and 75 years old with acute or convalescent COVID-19. This sequence joins TRBV7-9 and TRBJ1-4; 10 nucleotides line up with TRBD1. The sequencing sample was made of peripheral blood. The CDR3 loop is CASSLDARQGAREKLFF. CDR3 sequence (DNA): TGTGCCAGCAGCTTAGACGCCAGACAGGGGGCTCGAGAAAAACTGTTTTTT.